The clone carrying this TCR beta chain has a handful of counts. Its matching antigen is unknown. Germline V gene sequence: CDR1 MGHRA, CDR2 YSYEKL. V lost 4 bases and J lost 4, with 11 bases in between. The CDR3 has 14 residues. Healthy Caucasian donors formed the entire cohort. The data were taken from a study of identical twins. Each CDR3 protein is one row after TCRdb ran MiXCR on the 5' RACE reads. The sample has under 350,000 distinct CDR3 sequences; roughly 9.8% are singletons. Study-level results: Abundant beta clonotypes from cord blood had fewer insertions, unlike memory repertoires, which showed none. Cross-sectional statistical analysis, not tracking of the same donors, underpinned the conclusions. Models came in too low on out-of-frame TCR alpha sharing in monozygotic twins.

In addition, the sample was reused for a study of yellow fever vaccine responses in identical twins.

This clonotype was sampled from a woman between 18 and 29 years old in good health. The material sequenced was CD8+ T cells sorted from blood. The V gene is TRBV4-1, the J gene TRBJ2-1; D call uncertain. The CDR3 protein is CASSPPEVYNEQFF. In nucleotides, the CDR3 is TGCGCCAGCAGCCCGCCGGAAGTATACAATGAGCAGTTCTTC.